The 20 T cell receptor beta chains below all came from one sample that was sequenced in a study of cytomegalovirus exposure and HLA in healthy donors. Primers for the PCR totalled 60 Vbeta and 13 Jbeta. Profiling relied on immunoSEQ multiplex PCR, and the TCRdb table lists in-frame clones only, not all of them. The table has 160,000 or so clones, 75% to 85% seen once. Sequenced input: PBMCs. Receptors originate from a man aged 50-60 years in good health and CMV-seropositive.

The rearrangement links TRBV9 to TRBJ1-1; D unclear. The CDR3 contains 13 residues. CDR1 is SGDLS and CDR2 is YYNGEE in the germline V gene. V shed 1 base and J shed 4 bases, with 8 bases lying between them. CDR3 nucleotide sequence: TGTGCCAGCAGCGTAAAAGAGGGCACTGAAGCTTTCTTT. This encodes CASSVKEGTEAFF.

The chain joins TRBV6-1 to TRBJ2-1; 16 bases are a match to TRBD2. V gave up 1 base and J gave up 2 bases; unmatched junction bases: 2. CDR1 and CDR2 (germline): MNHNS, SASEGT. The CDR3 is 18 amino acids. The DNA of the CDR3 is TGTGCCAGCAGTGAAGGAGGGACTAGCGGGGGGGCCTACAATGAGCAGTTCTTC. Protein sequence: CASSEGGTSGGAYNEQFF.

This chain connects TRBV14 to TRBJ2-7, with 7 bases fitting TRBD1. The CDR3 consists of 13 residues. Germline-derived CDR1 and CDR2 are SGHDN and FVKESK. Unmatched junction bases numbered 9, after V lost 4 bases and J lost 9 bases. For the CDR3, the DNA is TGTGCCAGCAGCCGAGGCTTTAGGGGGCGGCAGTACTTC. As protein: CASSRGFRGRQYF. The full variable domain, rest sourced from reference TRBV14 and TRBJ2-7, is EAGVTQFPSHSVIEKGQTVTLRCDPISGHDNLYWYRRVMGKEIKFLLHFVKESKQDESGMPNNRFLAERTGGTYSTLKVQPAELEDSGVYFCASSRGFRGRQYFGPGTRLTVT.

The chain employs TRBV5-4 and TRBJ1-2; 7 bases line up with TRBD1. This CDR3 has 16 amino acids. The germline CDR1 and CDR2 sequences are SGHNT and YYREEE (reference sequence). With V trimmed by 3 bases and J by 6 bases, 14 bases remained unmatched. The CDR3 spells CASSSPRDSPEDGYTF. As DNA, the CDR3 is TGTGCCAGCAGCTCCCCCCGGGACAGCCCAGAGGATGGCTACACCTTC.

The V call is TRBV5-1, the J call TRBJ2-3, with TRBD2 matching 8 bases. The CDR3 runs to 15 residues. Per germline, CDR1 SGHRS and CDR2 YFSETQ. Losses at the gene ends were 0 bases for V and 6 bases for J; bases not matched to a gene: 6. CDR3 loop: CASSLDLSGMDTQYF. CDR3 DNA: TGCGCCAGCAGCTTGGATCTTAGCGGGATGGATACGCAGTATTTT.

The chain links TRBV6-1 to TRBJ2-1, with TRBD2 matching 12 bases. CDR3 size: 15 residues. The J segment lost 5 bases and the V segment lost 7 bases, leaving 6 bases of the junction unmatched. CDR1 is MNHNS and CDR2 is SASEGT in the germline V gene. DNA for the CDR3: TGTGCCAGCAATATACTAGCGGGAGGCCACAATGAGCAGTTCTTC. Amino acid sequence: CASNILAGGHNEQFF.

This sequence joins TRBV7-9 and TRBJ1-2, with TRBD1 matching over 10 bases. CDR1 SEHNR and CDR2 FQNEAQ come from the germline V gene (reference sequence). V was clipped by 2 bases and J by 3 bases; unmatched bases: 12. The CDR3 covers 18 residues. The CDR3 DNA reads TGTGCCAGCAGCTTAATGGGCCGCGGGACAGGGGAAGACTATGGCTACACCTTC. This translates into CASSLMGRGTGEDYGYTF.

This sequence joins TRBV6-5 and TRBJ1-2; no clear D. Trimming left V 6 bases short and J 4 bases short, with 12 bases between. CDR1 is MNHEY and CDR2 is SVGAGI in the germline V gene. The CDR3 is 13 amino acids. The CDR3 nucleotides are TGTGCCAGCAGACAACGTGGGCCCTATGGCTACACCTTC. Protein: CASRQRGPYGYTF.

This chain joins TRBV12-5 and TRBJ2-5; a possible D gene is TRBD2 (5 bases). The end of the DNA fits TRBJ2-7 better, so the J call may be wrong. The CDR3 is 15 residues long. The germline gives CDR1 LGHNT, CDR2 FRNRAP. CDR3 residues: CASGFILAASYEQYF. As DNA, the CDR3 is TGTGCTAGTGGTTTTATCCTAGCCGCCTCCTACGAGCAGTACTTC.

The rearrangement uses TRBV25-1 and TRBJ2-7; TRBD1 agrees at 8 bases. The CDR3 is 14 amino acids. The V segment lost 4 bases and the J segment 2 bases; nucleotides outside the gene matches: 4. Germline loops: CDR1 MGHDK, CDR2 SYGVNS. The CDR3 loop reads CASSADRATYEQYF. The DNA for the CDR3 is TGTGCCAGCAGTGCGGACAGGGCTACCTACGAGCAGTACTTC.

V and J are TRBV2 and TRBJ1-1; TRBD1 is a possible D gene (5 bases). Germline V gene data show CDR1 as SNHLY and CDR2 as FYNNEI. The CDR3 sequence is 14 residues long. Between the trimmed V and J ends, which lost 9 bases and 4 bases, there was a span of 18 bases. CDR3 protein: CARRPSWGVTEAFF. The CDR3 DNA reads as TGTGCCAGGAGACCTTCCTGGGGCGTCACTGAAGCTTTCTTT.

The chain couples TRBV5-1 to TRBJ2-2; tentatively, D is TRBD2 (7 bases). The germline gives CDR1 SGHRS, CDR2 YFSETQ. V dropped 0 bases and J dropped 2 bases, with 17 bases sitting between them. The CDR3 spans 18 residues. In nucleotides, the CDR3 is TGCGCCAGCAGCTTGGCCCAGATCGGGGGGCTAAACACCGGGGAGCTGTTTTTT. It translates to CASSLAQIGGLNTGELFF.

The V gene is TRBV7-9, the J gene TRBJ2-7; D is uncertain. V was cut by 1 base and J by 5 bases, with 9 bases left in between. The CDR3 has 13 residues. Germline CDR1 and CDR2: SEHNR and FQNEAQ (reference sequence). The CDR3 DNA reads as TGTGCCAGCAGCTTAGGGGCGTACAACGAGCAGTACGTC. Protein: CASSLGAYNEQYV.

The chain has TRBV29-1 and TRBJ2-1, with TRBD2 matching over 8 bases. In germline, CDR1 is SQVTM, CDR2 ANQGSEA. The length of the CDR3 is 14 residues. V lost 2 bases, J lost 7 bases, and 7 bases stayed unmatched. The CDR3 coding sequence is TGCAGCGTTGAATATGCGGGAGGTGGGAATGAGCAGTTCTTC. Translated: CSVEYAGGGNEQFF.

CDR3: CASSLRRTYEQYV. The CDR3 coding sequence is TGTGCCAGCAGCTTAAGGAGGACCTACGAGCAGTACGTC. The J gene is TRBJ2-7, the V gene TRBV7-9, with D possibly matching TRBD2 (5 bases). CDR3 length equals 13 residues. Deletions cut 2 bases from V and 2 bases from J, with 7 bases between. Germline lookup yields CDR1 SEHNR and CDR2 FQNEAQ (reference sequence).

This chain joins TRBV21-1 and TRBJ2-5; the tabulated D call, TRBD2, remains unverified against the DNA. TRBV21-1 is shown as a pseudogene. The CDR3 spans 17 residues. The CDR3 DNA reads TGTGCCAGCAGCAATATTTACCGGCCAACTAATCGGGAGACCCAGTACTTC. The encoded protein is CASSNIYRPTNRETQYF.

The chain has TRBV11-2 and TRBJ1-2, with a tentative D call TRBD1 (5 bases). Deletions cut 5 bases from V and 13 bases from J, with 20 bases between. Germline loops: CDR1 SGHAT, CDR2 FQNNGV. The CDR3 totals 13 residues. The CDR3 spells CASSLGDLARGTF. CDR3 DNA sequence: TGTGCCAGCAGCCTCGGGGACCTAGCGCGTGGCACCTTC.

The V and J genes are TRBV6-5 and TRBJ2-2, with TRBD1 matching over 7 bases. Germline CDR1 and CDR2: MNHEY and SVGAGI. This CDR3 is 15 amino acids long. The ends lost 10 bases at V and 3 bases at J; junction bases unmatched: 11. This chain's CDR3 is CAIRTGTEDTGELFF. In DNA, the CDR3 is TGTGCCATCCGGACAGGAACAGAGGACACCGGGGAGCTGTTTTTT.

To note about this clone: Other DNA sequences within the sample encode an identical CDR3. The V gene is TRBV6-5, the J gene TRBJ1-2; possible D gene TRBD1, 5 bases. The germline CDR1 and CDR2 sequences are MNHEY and SVGAGI. Trimming removed 11 bases from V and 4 bases from J, with 14 bases in between. CDR3 length equals 12 residues. CDR3 coding DNA: TGTGCCTCAAGGGGAGGGACCTATGGCTACACCTTC. Translation gives CASRGGTYGYTF.

As to this clone: One end of the junction is discordant with germline, which a read error may explain. J is TRBJ2-2 and V is TRBV7-7; TRBD1 aligns across 7 bases. Germline V CDR1 and CDR2: SSHAT, FNYEAQ (reference sequence). This CDR3 has 16 residues. CDR3 protein: CASSLKGQPNTGELFF. DNA for the CDR3: TGTGCTAGCAGCTTAAAGGGACAGCCGAACACCGGGGAGCTGTTTTTT. Variable domain in full (rest from reference TRBV7-7 and TRBJ2-2): GAGVSQSPRYKVTKRGQDVTLRCDPISSHATLYWYQQALGQGPEFLTYFNYEAQPDKSGLPSDRFSAERPEGSISTLTIQRTEQRDSAMYRCASSLKGQPNTGELFFGEGSRLTVL.